The 7 T cell receptor beta chains in this list originate from one sample, sequenced in a study of shared clonotypes between healthy human individuals. Produced via immunoSEQ multiplex PCR; TCRdb's table is partial and in-frame only. The sample lists millions of clones, approximately 95% occurring once. What was sequenced was naive CD4+ T cells from PBMCs. Subset defined: CD45RA+ positively selected. These receptors originate from a man aged 18 to 29 in good health. Some clones in this sample may be carry-over from other donors' samples.

The genes are TRBV7-3 and TRBJ1-1; D perhaps matches TRBD1 (5 bases). Trimming left V 5 bases short and J 0 bases short, with 10 bases between. The CDR3 spans 14 residues. CDR1 is SGHTA, CDR2 FQGTGA, per germline. CDR3 residues: CASSPGRMNTEAFF. The CDR3 DNA is TGTGCCAGCAGCCCGGGACGGATGAACACTGAAGCTTTCTTT. The complete variable domain, with remaining parts taken from reference TRBV7-3 and TRBJ1-1, reads GAGVSQTPSNKVTEKGKYVELRCDPISGHTALYWYRQSLGQGPEFLIYFQGTGAADDSGLPNDRFFAVRPEGSVSTLKIQRTERGDSAVYLCASSPGRMNTEAFFGQGTRLTVV.

A remark on this clone: The same CDR3 also results from other DNA sequences found in this sample. This rearrangement joins TRBV30 to TRBJ1-3; no firm D call. Trimming stripped 0 bases from V and 4 bases from J, with 7 bases between. The CDR3 extends over 13 amino acids. Germline-derived CDR1 and CDR2 are GTSNPN and SVGIG (reference sequence). The CDR3 bases are TGTGCCTGGAGTGTGAATAGCGGAAACACCATATATTTT. It specifies CAWSVNSGNTIYF.

This clone was seen a handful of times. The chain couples TRBV27 to TRBJ1-5; 7 nucleotides align to TRBD1. V shed 6 bases, J shed 9 bases, and the junction held 5 bases outside the gene matches. From germline, CDR1 is MNHEY and CDR2 SMNVEV (reference sequence). The CDR3 is 12 amino acids. The CDR3 DNA reads as TGTGCCAGCAGGCGGACAGGAGGGCCCCAGCATTTT. Its protein product is CASRRTGGPQHF.

The chain links TRBV7-9 to TRBJ1-6; unclear D gene. Trimming left V 3 bases short and J 8 bases short, with 8 bases between. The CDR3 has 13 residues. Germline V gene lookup returns CDR1 SEHNR and CDR2 FQNEAQ (reference sequence). Here the CDR3 DNA reads TGTGCCAGCAGCTTCGTGGAGGATTCACCCCTCCACTTT. This translates into CASSFVEDSPLHF. The full variable domain, in which reference TRBV7-9 and TRBJ1-6 provide the parts outside the CDR3, is DTGVSQNPRHKITKRGQNVTFRCDPISEHNRLYWYRQTLGQGPEFLTYFQNEAQLEKSRLLSDRFSAERPKGSFSTLEIQRTEQGDSAMYLCASSFVEDSPLHFGNGTRLTVT.

As concerns this clone: This sample includes further DNA sequences coding for the same CDR3. This sequence joins TRBV5-6 and TRBJ2-7; 8 positions match TRBD1. V lost 4 bases and J lost 2; bases outside the gene matches: 2. Looked up from germline, CDR1 is SGHDT and CDR2 is YYEEEE. The CDR3 length is 13 residues. The CDR3 loop is CASSPRGPYEQYF. The CDR3 region has the DNA TGTGCCAGCAGCCCCAGGGGGCCCTACGAGCAGTACTTC.

CDR3 protein: CASSPGQGLLEYF. DNA of the CDR3: TGTGCCAGTAGTCCGGGACAGGGCTTGCTGGAGTACTTC. The chain is built from TRBV19 and TRBJ2-7; 9 bases map to TRBD1. Germline V gene data show CDR1 as LNHDA and CDR2 as SQIVND (reference sequence). The V gene end was trimmed by 5 bases and the J gene end by 11 bases; junction bases not matched to a gene: 10. The CDR3 contains 13 residues. The variable domain in full, with the rest retrieved from reference TRBV19 and TRBJ2-7, is DGGITQSPKYLFRKEGQNVTLSCEQNLNHDAMYWYRQDPGQGLRLIYYSQIVNDFQKGDIAEGYSVSREKKESFPLTVTSAQKNPTAFYLCASSPGQGLLEYFGPGTRLTVT.

This chain joins TRBV5-1 and TRBJ2-7; possible D gene TRBD1, 5 bases. V lost 4 bases to trimming and J lost 1 base, with 12 bases between them. The germline V gene encodes CDR1 SGHRS and CDR2 YFSETQ. The CDR3 has 14 residues. The CDR3 sequence is CASSGRQRSYEQYF. CDR3 nucleotide sequence: TGCGCCAGCAGCGGTAGACAGCGTTCCTACGAGCAGTACTTC.